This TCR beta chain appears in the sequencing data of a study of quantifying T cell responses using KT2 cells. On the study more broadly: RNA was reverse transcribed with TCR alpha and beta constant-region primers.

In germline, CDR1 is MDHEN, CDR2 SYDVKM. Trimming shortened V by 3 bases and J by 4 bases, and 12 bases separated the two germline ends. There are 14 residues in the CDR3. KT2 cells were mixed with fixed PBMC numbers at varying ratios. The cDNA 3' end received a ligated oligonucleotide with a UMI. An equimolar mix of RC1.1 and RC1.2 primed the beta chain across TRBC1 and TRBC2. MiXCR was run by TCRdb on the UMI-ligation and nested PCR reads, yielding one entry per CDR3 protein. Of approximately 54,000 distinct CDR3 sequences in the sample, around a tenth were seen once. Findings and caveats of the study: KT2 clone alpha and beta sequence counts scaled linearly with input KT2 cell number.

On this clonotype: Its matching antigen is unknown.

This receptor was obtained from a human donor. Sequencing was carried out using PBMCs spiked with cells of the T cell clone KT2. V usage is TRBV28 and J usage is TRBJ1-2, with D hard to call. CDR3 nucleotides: TGTGCCAGCAGTTTGTCCTCCGCCCCCTATGGCTACACCTTC. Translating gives CASSLSSAPYGYTF.